This T cell receptor beta chain was identified in a study of T cell responses to AZD1222 COVID-19 vaccine. Findings and limits, study-wide: Clonal diversity was possibly underestimated, and the donors were mostly white British, with more females.

The assay was immunoSEQ multiplex PCR, and TCRdb's table has in-frame clones only and misses some. This table holds 150,000 to 200,000 clones, around 90% found once. V lost 3 bases and J lost 9, with 6 bases in between. The CDR3 loop spans 10 amino acids. Germline V lookup: CDR1 SQVTM, CDR2 ANQGSEA. Concerning this clone: As yet, its antigen is unknown.

The genes are TRBV29-1 and TRBJ2-1; D is ambiguous. Sample: peripheral blood, taken 28 days after the second AZD1222 dose. The receptor comes from an adult who received the AZD1222 COVID-19 vaccine. CDR3 sequence (DNA): TGCAGCGTTGAGGTATCTGAGCAGTTCTTC. This gives the protein CSVEVSEQFF.